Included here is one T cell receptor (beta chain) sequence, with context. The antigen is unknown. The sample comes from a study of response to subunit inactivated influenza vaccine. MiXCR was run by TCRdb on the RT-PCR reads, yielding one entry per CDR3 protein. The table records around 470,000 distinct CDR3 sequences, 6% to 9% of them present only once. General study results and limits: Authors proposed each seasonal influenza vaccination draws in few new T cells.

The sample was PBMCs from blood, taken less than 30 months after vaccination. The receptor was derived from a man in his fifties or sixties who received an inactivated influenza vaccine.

The CDR3: CASGLVLGLSADEQFF. The DNA of the CDR3 is TGTGCTAGTGGTTTGGTACTGGGACTGTCAGCGGATGAGCAGTTCTTC. The chain uses TRBV12-5 and TRBJ2-1; tentatively, D is TRBD2 (6 bases). With 0 bases removed from V and 8 bases from J, the gap between germline ends came to 17 bases. Germline V gene data show CDR1 as LGHNT and CDR2 as FRNRAP. The CDR3 runs to 16 residues.